Listed below are T cell receptor beta chains from one sample, sequenced in a study of control samples from healthy donors and cancer patients. Sequencing was performed with immunoSEQ multiplex PCR; in TCRdb, only in-frame clones are kept and a portion is missing. This table holds around 140,000 clones, 91% found once. Sequencing used blood. These receptors were taken from a man between 18 and 35 years old in good health. The CDR3 runs from the conserved cysteine through the conserved F or W. D genes are given only for firm matches. Size is stated for part of the rows, as once, few or many counts, or as a class when the clone is expanded.

j_gene	v_gene	len	abundance	d_gene	CDR3aa	CDR3nt
TRBJ2-1	TRBV11-2	15	NA	TRBD1	CASSLMGQGMNEQFF	TGTGCCAGCAGCTTAATGGGACAGGGGATGAATGAGCAGTTCTTC
TRBJ2-1	TRBV7-2	15	NA	NA	CASSVSRDGYNEQFF	TGTGCCAGCAGCGTCTCAAGGGATGGCTACAATGAGCAGTTCTTC
TRBJ2-2	TRBV6-6	16	once	TRBD1	CASSTDRAQNTGELFF	TGTGCCAGCAGTACGGACAGGGCCCAGAACACCGGGGAGCTGTTTTTT
TRBJ1-2	TRBV11-2	14	NA	NA	CASSLRGTGYGYTF	TGTGCCAGCAGCCTCCGGGGAACTGGCTATGGCTACACCTTC
TRBJ2-4	TRBV5-6	13	NA	TRBD1	CASSLTGVNIQYF	TGTGCCAGCAGCTTGACAGGGGTGAACATTCAGTACTTC
TRBJ2-1	TRBV4-3	14	once	NA	CASSQSVGANEQFF	TGCGCCAGCAGCCAATCGGTAGGGGCCAATGAGCAGTTCTTC
TRBJ2-3	TRBV7-2	15	NA	TRBD2	CASSRDTSGVNTQYF	TGTGCCAGCAGCCGTGATACTAGCGGGGTAAATACGCAGTATTTT
TRBJ2-1	TRBV24-1	15	NA	NA	CATSDRDRSYNEQFF	TGTGCCACCAGTGACCGGGATCGTTCCTACAATGAGCAGTTCTTC
TRBJ1-5	TRBV2	13	NA	NA	CASSEIGGQPQHF	TGTGCCAGCAGTGAAATCGGGGGGCAGCCCCAGCATTTT
TRBJ1-5	TRBV4-2	16	NA	NA	CASSQADSNSNQPQHF	TGTGCCAGCAGCCAGGCGGACAGCAATAGCAATCAGCCCCAGCATTTT
TRBJ1-4	TRBV4-1	15	NA	NA	CASSQEKGSGEKLFF	TGCGCCAGCAGCCAAGAAAAGGGATCAGGTGAAAAACTGTTTTTT
TRBJ2-3	TRBV7-2	15	NA	NA	CASSSNKRGSDTQYF	TGTGCCAGCAGTTCAAATAAGAGAGGGTCAGATACGCAGTATTTT
TRBJ1-5	TRBV5-6	16	few	TRBD1	CASSLAGTGTNQPQHF	TGTGCCAGCAGCTTAGCCGGGACAGGGACGAATCAGCCCCAGCATTTT
TRBJ1-1	TRBV7-9	13	NA	TRBD1	CASSLEGARKAFF	TGTGCCAGCAGCTTAGAGGGGGCGCGGAAAGCTTTCTTT
TRBJ1-2	TRBV5-5	13	NA	TRBD1	CASSLGTGVGYTF	TGTGCCAGCAGCTTGGGGACAGGGGTTGGCTACACCTTC
TRBJ1-5	TRBV7-9	15	once	NA	CASSFGRGPHQPQHF	TGTGCCAGCAGCTTCGGTCGAGGACCACATCAGCCCCAGCATTTT
TRBJ2-1	TRBV9	18	NA	TRBD2	CASSVGLAGGPTFNEQFF	TGTGCCAGCAGCGTAGGACTAGCGGGGGGGCCTACCTTCAATGAGCAGTTCTTC
TRBJ2-2	TRBV3-1/TRBV3-2	17	NA	TRBD1	CASSQLGQGANTGELFF	TGTGCCAGCAGCCAACTGGGACAGGGGGCGAACACCGGGGAGCTGTTTTTT
TRBJ2-7	TRBV7-9	17	NA	TRBD2	CASSPSDGGSLSYEQYF	TGTGCCAGCAGCCCTTCGGACGGGGGGTCCCTCTCCTACGAGCAGTACTTC
TRBJ1-4	TRBV9	16	NA	NA	CASSVGRGSINEKLFF	TGTGCCAGCAGCGTAGGTCGGGGCTCGATTAATGAAAAACTGTTTTTT
TRBJ1-2	TRBV5-6	13	NA	NA	CASSALQGDGYTF	TGTGCCAGCAGCGCCTTACAGGGTGACGGCTACACCTTC
TRBJ2-3	TRBV3-1/TRBV3-2	13	few	NA	CASSQGGMNTQYF	TGTGCCAGCAGCCAAGGGGGGATGAATACGCAGTATTTT
TRBJ2-2	TRBV12-5	14	NA	NA	CASAPGPGTGELFF	TGTGCTAGTGCCCCGGGGCCCGGCACCGGGGAGCTGTTTTTT
TRBJ1-2	TRBV11-2	14	once	TRBD1	CASSLIGQGYGYTF	TGTGCCAGCAGCTTAATCGGACAGGGGTACGGCTACACCTTC
TRBJ2-3	TRBV10-3	16	NA	NA	CAIRWRTDASTDTQYF	TGTGCCATCAGATGGCGCACCGATGCTAGCACAGATACGCAGTATTTT
TRBJ2-1	TRBV27	13	NA	NA	CASSFSTWNEQFF	TGTGCCAGCAGTTTTTCCACGTGGAATGAGCAGTTCTTC
TRBJ2-5	TRBV19	15	NA	TRBD2	CASSMGRGGRETQYF	TGTGCCAGTAGTATGGGGCGGGGGGGCCGCGAGACCCAGTACTTC
TRBJ2-1	TRBV5-4	19	NA	NA	CASSLEWAQSGGARNEQFF	TGTGCCAGCAGCTTGGAATGGGCTCAGAGTGGGGGGGCACGCAATGAGCAGTTCTTC